The TCR beta chain under discussion was sequenced for a study of T cell responses to AZD1222 COVID-19 vaccine. Whole-study findings and limits: A mostly white British donor set with more females was recruited, and clonal diversity was possibly underestimated.

As regards this clone: Antigen specificity is unknown.

TCRdb keeps only in-frame clones here, not all; method: immunoSEQ multiplex PCR. The sample records 200,000 or so clones, 90% to 95% being singletons. The sequence came from an adult who received the AZD1222 COVID-19 vaccine. Specimen: peripheral blood, collected 28 days after the second AZD1222 dose.

The CDR3 DNA is TGTGCCAGCAGCGTAGGGCAGGCTTTTTCCTACGAGCAGTACTTC. Translation gives CASSVGQAFSYEQYF. The chain combines TRBV9 with TRBJ2-7; D remains unclear. The CDR3 loop spans 15 amino acids. Germline-derived CDR1 and CDR2 are SGDLS and YYNGEE. V was clipped by 0 bases and J by 1 base, with 11 bases between them. The variable domain in full, with the rest retrieved from reference TRBV9 and TRBJ2-7, is DSGVTQTPKHLITATGQRVTLRCSPRSGDLSVYWYQQSLDQGLQFLIQYYNGEERAKGNILERFSAQQFPDLHSELNLSSLELGDSALYFCASSVGQAFSYEQYFGPGTRLTVT.